This passage covers 18 T cell receptor beta chains from one sample sequenced in a study of response to subunit inactivated influenza vaccine. Each CDR3 protein is one row after TCRdb ran MiXCR on the RT-PCR reads. This table holds 450,000 to 600,000 distinct CDR3 sequences, approximately 7.7% found once. The sequences come from PBMCs from blood, collected roughly 24 months after vaccination. The receptor set was obtained from a man aged 50 to 69 who received an inactivated influenza vaccine.

The chain joins TRBV20-1 to TRBJ2-2; 8 bases map to TRBD2. Germline CDR1 is DFQATT and CDR2 is SNEGSKA (reference sequence). After removal of 6 bases from V and 7 bases from J, the junction contained 7 bases not matched to a gene. This CDR3 has 13 amino acids. CDR3 sequence reads: CSASRTSRGELFF. The DNA of the CDR3 is TGCAGTGCCTCGAGGACTAGCCGCGGGGAGCTGTTTTTT.

The chain uses TRBV7-9 and TRBJ1-4; TRBD1 might be the D (5 bases). Deletions cut 1 base from V and 7 bases from J, with 10 bases between. CDR3 length: 14 residues. From germline, CDR1 is SEHNR and CDR2 FQNEAQ (reference sequence). In nucleotides, the CDR3 is TGTGCCAGCAGCTTAGTGGCGGGGACTGAAAAACTGTTTTTT. Translating gives CASSLVAGTEKLFF.

This clonotype was detected a few times. The chain joins TRBV6-5 to TRBJ2-3; 9 bases match TRBD2. V trimming: 2 bases; J trimming: 3 bases; junction bases outside the gene matches: 6. CDR1 is MNHEY, CDR2 SVGAGI, per germline. The CDR3 has 16 residues. In DNA form, the CDR3 reads TGTGCCAGCAGTTACGCCGGCGGGGGGGCGACAGATACGCAGTATTTT. It specifies CASSYAGGGATDTQYF.

This chain joins TRBV12-3 or TRBV12-4 and TRBJ1-6, with D unresolved. The CDR3 is made up of 15 amino acids. Trimming left V 5 bases short and J 10 bases short, with 18 bases between. The CDR3 reads CASSRSKSRGSPLHF. CDR3 nucleotides: TGTGCCAGCAGTCGCTCCAAGAGCCGTGGGTCACCCCTCCACTTT.

The chain combines TRBV9 with TRBJ1-4; no clear D. Germline V lookup: CDR1 SGDLS, CDR2 YYNGEE. V was trimmed by 2 bases and J by 7 bases, leaving 6 bases between them. CDR3 length: 12 residues. The CDR3 here is CASSVPGEKLFF. The CDR3 nucleotides read TGTGCCAGCAGCGTCCCTGGTGAAAAACTGTTTTTT.

Details on this clonotype: A much bigger clone sits one base away, suggesting this may be a read error. The chain has TRBV20-1 and TRBJ2-7, with D tentatively TRBD2 (5 bases). V was pared by 6 bases and J by 3 bases, with 18 bases between. Germline CDR1 reads DFQATT; CDR2 reads SNEGSKA (reference sequence). The CDR3 consists of 14 residues. The CDR3 coding sequence is TGCAGTGCAGGGAGCGGAACCCATGACTACGAGCAGTACTTC. This translates into CSAGSGTHDYEQYF.

Regarding this clonotype: One end of the junction does not line up with germline, which may come from a read error. V gene TRBV20-1 combines with J gene TRBJ2-1; the match to TRBD2 covers 13 bases. Looked up from germline, CDR1 is DFQATT and CDR2 is SNEGSKA (reference sequence). This CDR3 comprises 17 residues. The CDR3 loop is CCAPGLAGAISYNEQFF. DNA of the CDR3: TGCTGTGCGCCCGGACTAGCGGGAGCGATCTCCTACAATGAGCAGTTCTTC.

The chain employs TRBV2 and TRBJ2-1; 11 bases map to TRBD2. Germline CDR1 is SNHLY and CDR2 is FYNNEI. V dropped 6 bases and J dropped 7; count of bases not matched to a gene: 5. The CDR3 contains 14 residues. The CDR3 region has the DNA TGTGCCAGCAGACTGACTAGCGGGATGAATGAGCAGTTCTTC. Amino acids: CASRLTSGMNEQFF.

This clonotype was found many times. The chain couples TRBV7-9 to TRBJ1-3; D is unresolved. The V gene lost 5 bases and the J gene lost 10 bases, with 18 bases spanning the gap. CDR3 length: 14 amino acids. CDR1 is SEHNR, CDR2 FQNEAQ, per germline (reference sequence). The CDR3, as DNA: TGTGCCAGCAGCCATATCGTAGGGCACCGGACCATATATTTT. It yields the protein CASSHIVGHRTIYF.

This chain connects TRBV12-3 or TRBV12-4 to TRBJ2-5; D is perhaps TRBD2 (5 bases). The CDR3 totals 15 residues. V gave up 3 bases and J gave up 5 bases, with 16 bases separating them. CDR3 nucleotides: TGTGCCAGCAGTTTGTTCTCCGGCGGCGGGGAGACCCAGTACTTC. As protein: CASSLFSGGGETQYF.

V gene TRBV7-9 combines with J gene TRBJ2-7; D is ambiguous. With 5 bases removed from V and 2 bases from J, the gap between germline ends came to 10 bases. CDR3 length: 13 residues. From germline, CDR1 is SEHNR and CDR2 FQNEAQ (reference sequence). The DNA for the CDR3 is TGTGCCAGCAGCACATGGGCCCCCTACGAGCAGTACTTC. This codes for CASSTWAPYEQYF.

This clonotype was counted between two and nine times. The chain has TRBV10-3 and TRBJ2-7; 9 bases fit TRBD1. The length of the CDR3 is 13 residues. After removal of 10 bases from V and 4 bases from J, the junction contained 8 bases not matched to a gene. Germline assignment: CDR1 ENHRY and CDR2 SYGVKD. This chain's CDR3 is CATEPGQGYEQYF. CDR3 DNA sequence: TGTGCCACGGAGCCGGGACAGGGATACGAGCAGTACTTC.

This clonotype was seen at least ten times. The chain has TRBV4-2 and TRBJ2-7; no clear D. The germline V and J ends were trimmed by 2 bases and 2 bases, with 16 bases remaining between them. The CDR3 has 16 residues. Looked up from germline, CDR1 is LGHNA and CDR2 is YNFKEQ. The CDR3 sequence is CASSQSTQTATYEQYF. Written as DNA, the CDR3 is TGTGCCAGCAGCCAATCTACCCAGACTGCTACCTACGAGCAGTACTTC.

The V call is TRBV20-1, the J call TRBJ2-3; the D gene is possibly TRBD2 (6 bases). V was pared by 2 bases and J by 2 bases, with 14 bases between. In germline, CDR1 is DFQATT, CDR2 SNEGSKA (reference sequence). The CDR3 has 15 residues. The CDR3 loop is CSARTGDFFTDTQYF. The CDR3 nucleotides read TGCAGTGCTAGAACGGGGGACTTCTTCACAGATACGCAGTATTTT.

This clonotype occurred a few times. This rearrangement joins TRBV7-2 to TRBJ2-3; 10 nucleotides line up with TRBD2. CDR1 and CDR2 (germline): SGHTA, FQGNSA. The V gene end was trimmed by 6 bases and the J gene end by 4 bases; junction bases not matched to a gene: 7. The CDR3 totals 15 residues. The CDR3 is CASSLSGGPSDTQYF. CDR3 coding DNA: TGTGCCAGCAGTCTTAGCGGGGGGCCGTCAGATACGCAGTATTTT.

V usage is TRBV5-1 and J usage is TRBJ2-7; D gene unclear. There are 14 residues in the CDR3. Between the trimmed V and J ends, which lost 0 bases and 0 bases, there was a span of 7 bases. Germline V CDR1 and CDR2: SGHRS, YFSETQ. The CDR3 sequence is CASSLVYSSYEQYF. In DNA, the CDR3 is TGCGCCAGCAGCTTGGTATACAGCTCCTACGAGCAGTACTTC.

This clonotype was counted at least ten times. J is TRBJ2-5 and V is TRBV18; D ambiguous. CDR3 length: 14 amino acids. The ends were cut back, 0 bases at V and 5 bases at J, with 10 bases in the middle. The V gene's germline CDR1 is KGHSH and CDR2 LQKENI. In nucleotides, the CDR3 is TGTGCCAGCTCACCACCGCCGGGTGGCGAGACCCAGTACTTC. This codes for CASSPPPGGETQYF.

The chain couples TRBV20-1 to TRBJ1-6; D remains ambiguous. Germline CDR1 and CDR2: DFQATT and SNEGSKA (reference sequence). The V end was cut by 6 bases, the J end by 5 bases, with 11 bases between. This CDR3 contains 13 residues. The CDR3 protein is CSASPTNNSPLHF. Written as DNA, the CDR3 is TGCAGTGCGTCCCCCACAAATAATTCACCCCTCCACTTT.